A selection of T cell receptor beta chains follows, all from one sample in a study of T cell changes during pregnancy in multiple sclerosis. Produced via immunoSEQ multiplex PCR; TCRdb's table is partial and in-frame only. Among 15,000 to 20,000 clones listed, 85% to 90% were seen once. This specimen consisted of CD8+ T cells from peripheral blood mononuclear cells, obtained in the third trimester of pregnancy. These receptors were collected from a female donor in good health, enrolled as a control in a pregnancy study. Both conserved end residues are trimmed from each CDR3. Clone size appears in some rows only: once, few, many, or a class for an expanded clone.

V gene,clone size,CDR3 protein
TRBV27,NA,AIAQGSTYEQY
TRBV20-1,NA,SAETGTQY
TRBV6-1,NA,ASSWTGASYEQY
TRBV19,NA,ASSSTRGQYSNQPQH
TRBV27,NA,ASSSWTQPGLDTQY
TRBV27,NA,ASSWKLADSYNEQF
TRBV15,NA,ATSTSGSYNEQF
TRBV11-2,once,ASSLGHGQGYEQY
TRBV27,once,ASSLTSGIDEQY
TRBV4-3,NA,ASSLLAGGINEQF
TRBV27,once,ASSLLPGQDSTGELF
TRBV6-1,few,ASSETENTEAF
TRBV27,NA,ASSPGVAGGGTGELF
TRBV11-2,NA,ASSRTGGGNTIY
TRBV15,NA,ATSRDRGYEQY
TRBV7-9,NA,ASSLGQGGDQPQH
TRBV2,NA,ASKGGRTYEQY
TRBV4-1,NA,ASSPTGESDGYT
TRBV6-5,NA,ASSYLRGLGHTIY
TRBV6-4,NA,ASSDSEASGGQF
TRBV7-9,once,ASSPGTGVYEQY
TRBV6-5,NA,ASRDRGRSDTQY
TRBV27,NA,ASSPLAGRLTDTQY
TRBV7-8,NA,ASSLRGQREETQY
TRBV19,NA,ASSLGGGELF
TRBV4-1,NA,ASSQEGGSTEAF
TRBV5-6,NA,ASSTGQGAWGYT
TRBV27,once,ASSDRIYQPQH
TRBV30,NA,AWSGSGGSEQF
TRBV13,NA,ASSAREGVAEAF